This TCR beta chain came from a study of blood T cell repertoires in COVID-19. Allocation to cohorts depended on clinical history reported by the participants. Original data processing: Estimation of nucleated cell counts relied on the amplification of reference gene primers. Sequencing was performed with immunoSEQ multiplex PCR; in TCRdb, only in-frame clones are kept and a portion is missing. The V and J calls and clone size are taken from that table; D and trimming were inferred from the DNA. This table has about 330,000 clones, about 89% appearing once. CDR3 length equals 13 residues. CDR1 is DFQATT and CDR2 is SNEGSKA in the germline V gene (reference sequence). The ends were cut back, 3 bases at V and 2 bases at J, with 8 bases in the middle.

The source material was PBMCs or T cells enriched from blood (not recorded which). V and J are TRBV20-1 and TRBJ2-4; D is undetermined. The TCR sequence derives from a woman aged 25-40 years who had recovered from COVID-19. This CDR3 reads CSASSVTKNIQYF. The DNA for the CDR3 is TGCAGTGCTAGTTCGGTTACCAAAAACATTCAGTACTTC.